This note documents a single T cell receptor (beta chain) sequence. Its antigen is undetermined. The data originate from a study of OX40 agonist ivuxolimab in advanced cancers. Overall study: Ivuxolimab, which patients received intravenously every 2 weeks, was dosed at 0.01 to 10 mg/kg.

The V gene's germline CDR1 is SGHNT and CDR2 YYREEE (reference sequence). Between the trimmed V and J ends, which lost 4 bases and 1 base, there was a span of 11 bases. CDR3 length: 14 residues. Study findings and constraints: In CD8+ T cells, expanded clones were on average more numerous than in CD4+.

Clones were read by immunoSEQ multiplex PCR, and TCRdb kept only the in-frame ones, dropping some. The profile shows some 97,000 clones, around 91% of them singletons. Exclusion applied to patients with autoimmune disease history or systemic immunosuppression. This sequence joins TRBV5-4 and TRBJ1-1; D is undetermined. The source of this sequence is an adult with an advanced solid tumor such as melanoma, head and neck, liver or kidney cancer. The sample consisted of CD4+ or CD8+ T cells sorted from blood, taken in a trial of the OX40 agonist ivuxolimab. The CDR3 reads CASSRETRNTEAFF. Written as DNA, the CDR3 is TGTGCCAGCAGCCGCGAAACACGGAACACTGAAGCTTTCTTT.